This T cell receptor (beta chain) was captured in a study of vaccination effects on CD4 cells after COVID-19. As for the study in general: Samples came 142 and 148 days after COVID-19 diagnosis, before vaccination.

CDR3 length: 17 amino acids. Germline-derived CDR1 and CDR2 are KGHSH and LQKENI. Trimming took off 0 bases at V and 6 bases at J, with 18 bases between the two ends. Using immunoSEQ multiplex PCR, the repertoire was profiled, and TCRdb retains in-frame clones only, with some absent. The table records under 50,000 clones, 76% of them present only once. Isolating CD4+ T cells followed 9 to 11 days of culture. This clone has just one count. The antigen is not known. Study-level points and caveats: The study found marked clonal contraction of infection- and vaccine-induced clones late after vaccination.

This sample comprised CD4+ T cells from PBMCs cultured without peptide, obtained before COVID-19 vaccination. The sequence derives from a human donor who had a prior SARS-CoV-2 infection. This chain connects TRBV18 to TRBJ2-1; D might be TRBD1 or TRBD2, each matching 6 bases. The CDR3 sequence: CASSPPGTLTGANEQFF. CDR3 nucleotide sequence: TGTGCCAGCTCACCACCCGGGACCTTAACGGGGGCCAATGAGCAGTTCTTC.